The source of this T cell receptor (beta chain) is a study of T cell responses to AZD1222 COVID-19 vaccine (dated by TCRdb to about 2021). Regarding the research as a whole: TCR sequencing was performed for 230 to 250 trial participants, of whom about 200 were given two doses of AZD1222 and some 26 were given two doses of MenACWY control vaccine. Enrollment into the trials was organized by age into subgroups of 18-55, 56-69 and 70-plus years, and those subgroups contained around 150, 28 and 57 TCR-sequenced participants, respectively.

Overall study results and their limits: In the small 56-69-year group, the increase in depth fell short of significance, most likely because of low power. No day 14 peak-response samples were available, so repertoires were characterized only after the peak T cell response. Conclusions about previously exposed vaccinees are limited, since just a handful of AZD1222 recipients were seropositive for SARS-CoV-2 at baseline. Reportedly, close to half of the unique spike-specific TCRs recognized epitopes lying outside the regions that are mutated in the B.1.351 and B.1.1.7 variants. Participants were mostly white British, with more females than males. The authors suggested clonal diversity may have been underestimated. A significant rise in spike-specific TCR breadth and depth was observed after two AZD1222 doses relative to day 0 and relative to MenACWY recipients. The whole spike protein was spanned by vaccine-associated CD4 TCRs, and dominant responses were seen in regions 160-218 and 743-854.

V is cut by 5 bases and J by 4 bases, and the space between the germline ends is 14 bases. Taken from the germline V gene, the CDR1 and CDR2 loops are SGHVS and FNYEAQ. The CDR3, cysteine through phenylalanine, is 15 amino acids long. Of all the DNA, just the CDR3 is kept, 45 bases in frame from base 1. As a fraction of the sample, this clone is medium-sized (0.01 to 0.1%). The antigen it recognizes is unknown. Base qualities were left out, and no much larger clone turns up one base away. This sample's time point label indicates: about 28 days (+/-7) after the second vaccine dose. AZD1222 recipients whose second dose came at about 4 weeks and those whose second dose came at about 12 weeks were combined into one group, since spike-specific TCR depth and breadth did not differ between the two schedules. The vaccinee samples were drawn from two UK trials, COV001 and COV002, one of which was a single-blind randomized controlled phase 2/3 trial testing AZD1222 (ChAdOx1 nCoV-19) in healthy adults. For TCRbeta chain sequencing, PBMC samples were collected from trial participants at day 0 and at day 28 after the second dose.

The CDR3 regions of human TCRbeta chains were analyzed by immunosequencing. Processing in the source paper ran as follows. TCRs in the repertoires were compared against a reference library of SARS-CoV-2-specific TCRs that had been generated with the MIRA antigen-specificity platform. Breadth meant the fraction of unique TCRs that were SARS-CoV-2-associated, whereas depth meant the fraction of total T cells that were SARS-CoV-2-associated. Using the MIRA data, each spike-specific TCR was mapped to the spike region that the TCR reacts to and placed in a CD4 or CD8 class. Log10-transformed breadth and depth values were compared by one-way ANOVA with Sidak's multiple comparisons tests. Imported from immuneACCESS, the table was reduced by TCRdb to in-frame sequences with V and J called. These copies leave out some clones; in studies compared against another copy, an unresolved V gene accounts for under half, and the cause of the remainder is not known. V, J and clone size derive from that table, while D and trimming were established from the DNA sequence. For this sample the table gives 150,000 to 200,000 clones, of which around 88% were detected only once. The ten biggest clones cover around a tenth of the sample.

This TCR came from an adult who received the AZD1222 COVID-19 vaccine. The V gene is TRBV7-6 and the J gene is TRBJ2-2; 6 matching bases give a weak D call of TRBD2. Sample: peripheral blood, taken 28 days after the second AZD1222 dose. The DNA sequence is as follows: TGTGCCAGCAGCCCAGGAGGGGCATCCACCGGGGAGCTGTTTTTT. Its product reads: CASSPGGASTGELFF.